Here is one TCR beta chain with its context. Its matching antigen is unknown. V dropped 2 bases and J dropped 4; count of bases not matched to a gene: 5. Germline V gene data show CDR1 as SGHTA and CDR2 as FQGNSA. CDR3 length: 15 residues. The data derive from a study of cytomegalovirus exposure and HLA in healthy donors. Whole-study findings and limits: Prediction of most subjects' HLA-A and HLA-B alleles by TCR beta sequences was reportedly accurate. Some TCR beta chains (roughly 160 of them) were listed as cytomegalovirus-associated.

It was with 60 Vbeta and 13 Jbeta primers that the PCR ran. This table comes from immunoSEQ multiplex PCR, and its TCRdb copy is limited to in-frame clones, with some not included. The top ten hold approximately 1.6% of the sample, which has fewer than 200,000 clones, roughly 84% seen once. The sequencing sample was made of PBMCs. This TCR came from a male donor in good health and CMV-seronegative. The V call is TRBV7-2, the J call TRBJ2-7; 10 bases are a match to TRBD1. As DNA, the CDR3 is TGTGCCAGCAGCTTAACCGGGACAGGGGTGTACGAGCAGTACTTC. Protein sequence: CASSLTGTGVYEQYF.